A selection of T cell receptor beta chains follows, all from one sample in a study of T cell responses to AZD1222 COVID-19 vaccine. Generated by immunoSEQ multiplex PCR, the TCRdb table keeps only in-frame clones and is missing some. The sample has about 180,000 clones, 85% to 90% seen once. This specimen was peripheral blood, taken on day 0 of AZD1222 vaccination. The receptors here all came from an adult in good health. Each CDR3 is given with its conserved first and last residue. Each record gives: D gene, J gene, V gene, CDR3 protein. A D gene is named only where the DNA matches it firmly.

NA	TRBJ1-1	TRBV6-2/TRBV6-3	CASSYGGRTEAFF
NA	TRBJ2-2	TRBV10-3	CAIRGGQNTGELFF
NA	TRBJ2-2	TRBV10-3	CAIRTNTGELFF
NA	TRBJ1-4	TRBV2	CASNWGAGNEKLFF
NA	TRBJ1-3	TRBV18	CASSQNTIYF
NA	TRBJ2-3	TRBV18	CASSPGGRMITDTQYF
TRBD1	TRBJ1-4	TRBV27	CASSPGGVTNEKLFF
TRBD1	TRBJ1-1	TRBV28	CASSSDRVMNTEAFF
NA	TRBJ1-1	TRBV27	CASSLSRDTRSTEAFF
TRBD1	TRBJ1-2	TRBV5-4	CASSLARGPDGYTF
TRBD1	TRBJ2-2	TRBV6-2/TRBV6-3	CASSSQGAGTGELFF
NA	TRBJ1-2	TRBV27	CASSFGIRGGYTF
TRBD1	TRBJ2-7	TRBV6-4	CASSDWTGWKTHYWQYF
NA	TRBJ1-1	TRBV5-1	CASSLLLDTEAFF
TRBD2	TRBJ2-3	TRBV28	CASSLFSASGTTDTQYF
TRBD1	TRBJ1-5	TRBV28	CASSGSRGLGSNQPQHF
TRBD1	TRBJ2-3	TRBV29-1	CSVVNRGMSDTQYF
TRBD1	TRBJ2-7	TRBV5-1	CASSLAQGATYEQYF
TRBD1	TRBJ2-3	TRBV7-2	CASSRDQGADTQYF
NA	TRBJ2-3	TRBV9	CASTAGSGLSTDTQYF
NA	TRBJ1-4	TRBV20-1	CSASFPSNEKLFF
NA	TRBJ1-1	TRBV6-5	CASSTFLGAEAFF
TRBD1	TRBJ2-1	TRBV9	CASSVGQGAGEQFF
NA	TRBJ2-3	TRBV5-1	CASSLDRFTDTQYF
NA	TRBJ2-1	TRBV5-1	CASSPPGHNEQFF
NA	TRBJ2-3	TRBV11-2	CASSLFGDTQYF
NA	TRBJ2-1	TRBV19	CACRQNDEQFF
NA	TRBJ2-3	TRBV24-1	CATSDREQVTDTQYF
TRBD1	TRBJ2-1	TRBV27	CASSLRGQGSHNEQFF
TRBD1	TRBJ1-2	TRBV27	CASRGQGKGTWGYTF
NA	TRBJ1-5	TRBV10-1	CASSESLNQPQHF
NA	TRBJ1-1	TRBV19	CASSFSGAGEAEAFF
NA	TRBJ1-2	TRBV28	CASTIFRGARGYTF
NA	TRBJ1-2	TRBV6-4	CASRAIPNYGYTF
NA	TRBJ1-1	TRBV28	CASSVTNTEAFF
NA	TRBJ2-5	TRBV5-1	CASRGGGRGGEPQYF
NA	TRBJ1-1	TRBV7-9	CASSLTTANTEAFF
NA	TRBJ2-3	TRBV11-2	CASRDFSPGSDTQYF
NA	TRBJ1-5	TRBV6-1	CASSEWGGNSNQPQHF
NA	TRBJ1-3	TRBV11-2	CASSFWGNTIYF
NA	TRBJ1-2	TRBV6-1	CASSEAWTAPTNYGYTF
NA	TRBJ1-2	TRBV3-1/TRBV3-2	CASSQDGMRVYGYTF
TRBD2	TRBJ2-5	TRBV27	CASSFLAGEFVETQYF
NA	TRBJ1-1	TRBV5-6	CASSLGRQKGAFF
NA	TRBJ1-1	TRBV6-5	CASRSVGTEAFF